The 2 T cell receptor beta chains listed next were all sequenced from one sample in a study of shared clonotypes between healthy human individuals. Libraries were prepared by immunoSEQ multiplex PCR; TCRdb keeps only in-frame clonotypes and omits some of them. The sample carries more than 2 million clones, around 93% recorded once. Only CD45RO-negative cells positively selected for CCR7 counted as naive CD8 cells, so terminally differentiated effector memory CD45RA+ cells were excluded. Sample: naive CD8+ T cells from PBMCs. The receptors stem from a man between 18 and 35 years old in good health. Some clones in this sample may be carry-over from other donors' samples.

The chain has TRBV27 and TRBJ2-6; D is undetermined. Germline CDR1 reads MNHEY; CDR2 reads SMNVEV (reference sequence). Trimming took off 6 bases at V and 0 bases at J, with 18 bases between the two ends. The CDR3 consists of 18 residues. DNA for the CDR3: TGTGCCAGCAGCTCCTTGACGGGTTTGAGCTCTGGGGCCAACGTCCTGACTTTC. Translation gives CASSSLTGLSSGANVLTF.

The chain joins TRBV27 to TRBJ2-2; no definite D call. Germline V CDR1 and CDR2: MNHEY, SMNVEV (reference sequence). CDR3 size: 14 residues. Trimming shortened V by 5 bases and J by 3 bases, and 10 bases separated the two germline ends. CDR3 amino acids: CASSPGRYTGELFF. The CDR3 DNA reads as TGTGCCAGCAGTCCCGGACGGTACACCGGGGAGCTGTTTTTT.